Included here is one T cell receptor (beta chain) sequence, with context. The antigen is not known. The sample belongs to a study of shared clonotypes between healthy human individuals. The overall study: The donor pool was made up of a couple of women and a few men aged 18 to 49. Study conclusions and caveats: For sorted subsets, rarefaction showed incomplete sequencing despite large depth.

In the original analysis: There were no quality scores in the junction-only immunoSEQ sequences, so filtering differed. TCRdb's copy holds only in-frame clones and misses some; the assay was immunoSEQ multiplex PCR. The D gene and trimming were derived from the DNA, and the V and J assignments and clone size from that table. The table records about 1,500,000 clones, roughly 97% of them present only once. This receptor was taken from a man between 25 and 39 years old in good health. The sample taken for sequencing was naive CD4+ T cells sorted from blood. Subset indicated: CD45RA+ positively selected.

Here the CDR3 reads CASSFSGRGSEQFF. In nucleotides, the CDR3 is TGTGCCAGCAGCTTTAGCGGGAGGGGCAGTGAGCAGTTCTTC. The V and J genes are TRBV5-6 and TRBJ2-1; 11 bases align to TRBD2. Losses at the gene ends were 2 bases for V and 9 bases for J; bases not matched to a gene: 4. From germline, CDR1 is SGHDT and CDR2 YYEEEE. This CDR3 is 14 amino acids long. Filled out from reference TRBV5-6 and TRBJ2-1, the complete variable domain reads DAGVTQSPTHLIKTRGQQVTLRCSPKSGHDTVSWYQQALGQGPQFIFQYYEEEERQRGNFPDRFSGHQFPNYSSELNVNALLLGDSALYLCASSFSGRGSEQFFGPGTRLTVL.